The next 27 T cell receptor beta chains were all read from a single sample in a study of OX40 agonist ivuxolimab in advanced cancers. Receptors were amplified or captured by the immunoSEQ multiplex PCR assay. TCRdb retrieved this table from immuneACCESS and kept in-frame rearrangements only. Not all clones are present; in checked studies, unresolved V genes account for under half, and no reason is known for the remainder. The sample contains 70,000 or so clones, 75% to 90% of them found a single time. The biggest ten clones account for 0.94% of the sample. Sequenced here: CD4+ or CD8+ T cells sorted from blood, sampled in a trial of the OX40 agonist ivuxolimab. The source of these receptors is an adult with an advanced solid tumor such as melanoma, head and neck, liver or kidney cancer.

The V and J genes are TRBV9 and TRBJ2-3; no clear D. The CDR3 extends over 12 amino acids. From germline, CDR1 is SGDLS and CDR2 YYNGEE. Trimming shortened V by 4 bases and J by 3 bases, and 6 bases separated the two germline ends. CDR3 in amino acids: CASSRMTDTQYF. Written as DNA, the CDR3 is TGTGCCAGCAGCCGGATGACAGATACGCAGTATTTT. The full variable domain, with the rest looked up from reference TRBV9 and TRBJ2-3, is DSGVTQTPKHLITATGQRVTLRCSPRSGDLSVYWYQQSLDQGLQFLIQYYNGEERAKGNILERFSAQQFPDLHSELNLSSLELGDSALYFCASSRMTDTQYFGPGTRLTVL.

The CDR3 here is CASSPPAGVVEETQYF. For the CDR3, the DNA is TGTGCCAGCTCACCACCAGCGGGAGTGGTCGAGGAGACCCAGTACTTC. The genes are TRBV18 and TRBJ2-5; 8 positions agree with TRBD2. The V segment lost 0 bases and the J segment 5 bases; nucleotides outside the gene matches: 8. The CDR3 has 16 amino acids. CDR1 is KGHSH, CDR2 LQKENI, per germline.

The genes are TRBV11-2 and TRBJ2-1; 8 nucleotides align to TRBD2. Trimming took 1 base from V and 1 from J; bases not matched to a gene: 3. Germline CDR1 reads SGHAT; CDR2 reads FQNNGV. There are 16 residues in the CDR3. The CDR3 here is CASSLGSGKSYNEQFF. The CDR3 bases are TGTGCCAGCAGCTTAGGTAGCGGGAAGTCCTACAATGAGCAGTTCTTC.

The CDR3 loop reads CASSLGTANTGELFF. CDR3 DNA sequence: TGTGCCAGCAGCTTGGGGACCGCGAACACCGGGGAGCTGTTTTTT. The chain couples TRBV5-5 to TRBJ2-2; D uncertain. Germline V gives CDR1 SGHKS, CDR2 YYEKEE (reference sequence). V dropped 0 bases and J dropped 0 bases, with 6 bases sitting between them. The CDR3 spans 15 residues.

CDR3 region: CASSKAPFFPQHF. In nucleotides, the CDR3 is TGTGCCAGCAGCAAAGCGCCCTTTTTTCCCCAGCATTTT. The chain uses TRBV21-1 and TRBJ1-5. TRBV21-1 is flagged as a pseudogene. This CDR3 comprises 13 residues.

This chain joins TRBV20-1 and TRBJ2-2, with no clear D. The CDR3 runs to 11 residues. Germline V CDR1 and CDR2: DFQATT, SNEGSKA (reference sequence). Deletions cut 6 bases from V and 4 bases from J, with 6 bases between. The chain's CDR3 is CSAAPTGELFF. The CDR3 nucleotides read TGCAGTGCCGCCCCCACCGGGGAGCTGTTTTTT.

The chain uses TRBV5-5 and TRBJ2-1; 8 bases map to TRBD2. Germline CDR1 SGHKS, CDR2 YYEKEE (reference sequence). CDR3 size: 15 residues. Trimming cost V 4 bases and J 7 bases; bases outside gene matches: 10. The CDR3 sequence is CASSTEAGVGNEQFF. In nucleotides, the CDR3 is TGTGCCAGCAGCACCGAAGCGGGAGTGGGTAATGAGCAGTTCTTC.

The V and J genes are TRBV6-1 and TRBJ2-1, with a possible D match to TRBD2 (6 bases). Trimming removed 3 bases from V and 0 bases from J, with 9 bases in between. In germline, CDR1 is MNHNS, CDR2 SASEGT. The CDR3 runs 15 residues. CDR3 region: CASSEGGSSYNEQFF. The DNA for the CDR3 is TGTGCCAGCAGTGAGGGGGGAAGCTCCTACAATGAGCAGTTCTTC.

This rearrangement joins TRBV10-3 to TRBJ2-3; D perhaps matches TRBD2 (5 bases). There are 16 residues in the CDR3. V lost 0 bases, J lost 1 base, and 11 bases lay in between. The germline V gene encodes CDR1 ENHRY and CDR2 SYGVKD. CDR3 DNA: TGTGCCATCAGTGAGTCGTTGAGGAGGCGCACAGATACGCAGTATTTT. As protein: CAISESLRRRTDTQYF.

This clone was detected only once. V usage is TRBV5-1 and J usage is TRBJ2-7, with 9 bases matching TRBD2. The CDR3 runs to 15 residues. V dropped 4 bases and J dropped 4; count of bases not matched to a gene: 9. CDR1 and CDR2 (germline): SGHRS, YFSETQ. This CDR3 is CASSRSSGRSYEQYF. The CDR3 DNA sequence: TGCGCCAGCAGCCGCTCGAGCGGGAGGTCGTACGAGCAGTACTTC.

The rearrangement joins TRBV6-5 to TRBJ2-7; 10 nucleotides align to TRBD2. CDR1 MNHEY and CDR2 SVGAGI come from the germline V gene. V lost 3 bases and J lost 0; bases outside the gene matches: 2. CDR3 length: 15 amino acids. The CDR3 reads CASSYQRGGSYEQYF. The CDR3 DNA sequence: TGTGCCAGCAGTTATCAGCGGGGGGGCTCCTACGAGCAGTACTTC.

The chain carries TRBV9 and TRBJ1-4, with a weak D call TRBD1 (6 bases). This CDR3 is built from 18 residues. The germline CDR1 and CDR2 sequences are SGDLS and YYNGEE. Trimming removed 3 bases at V and 7 bases at J, with 25 bases between. As DNA, the CDR3 is TGTGCCAGCAGCGCGAGGACGCCTGCGGGACAAGGGGGTGAAAAACTGTTTTTT. This translates into CASSARTPAGQGGEKLFF.

The rearrangement joins TRBV30 to TRBJ1-2, with TRBD1 as a possible D gene (6 bases). The CDR3 consists of 12 residues. Germline assignment: CDR1 GTSNPN and CDR2 SVGIG (reference sequence). V was trimmed by 7 bases and J by 6 bases, leaving 15 bases between them. The CDR3 reads CASKADSHGYTF. DNA for the CDR3: TGTGCCTCCAAAGCGGACAGCCATGGCTACACCTTC.

The chain joins TRBV5-5 to TRBJ2-2; 7 bases agree with TRBD1. The CDR3 is made up of 17 amino acids. Germline assignment: CDR1 SGHKS and CDR2 YYEKEE (reference sequence). V was clipped by 0 bases and J by 1 base; unmatched bases: 6. DNA for the CDR3: TGTGCCAGCAGCTTGGCGTTCGGGACAGAGAACACCGGGGAGCTGTTTTTT. Its protein is CASSLAFGTENTGELFF. The entire variable domain, with the rest obtained from reference TRBV5-5 and TRBJ2-2, is as follows: DAGVTQSPTHLIKTRGQQVTLRCSPISGHKSVSWYQQVLGQGPQFIFQYYEKEERGRGNFPDRFSARQFPNYSSELNVNALLLGDSALYLCASSLAFGTENTGELFFGEGSRLTVL.

This clone occurred once. V and J are TRBV28 and TRBJ1-6, with TRBD1 as a possible D gene (5 bases). Between the trimmed V and J ends, which lost 6 bases and 5 bases, there was a span of 17 bases. The CDR3 contains 16 residues. Germline lookup yields CDR1 MDHEN and CDR2 SYDVKM. CDR3 in DNA: TGTGCCAGCAGAACCCCGGGTGGAGGGGATAATTCACCCCTCCACTTT. Its protein is CASRTPGGGDNSPLHF.

V is TRBV5-1 and J is TRBJ2-1; 9 bases are a match to TRBD1. The CDR3 spans 18 residues. Germline assignment: CDR1 SGHRS and CDR2 YFSETQ. V gave up 4 bases and J gave up 1 base; unmatched junction bases: 12. Here the CDR3 DNA reads TGCGCCAGCAGCCCTGAAGTCTGGGACAGGGATTCCTACAATGAGCAGTTCTTC. Translation gives CASSPEVWDRDSYNEQFF.

This sequence joins TRBV19 and TRBJ2-1; 10 nucleotides match TRBD2. The V gene's germline CDR1 is LNHDA and CDR2 SQIVND (reference sequence). The junction had 11 bases not matched to a gene; V was cut back by 5 bases and J by 10 bases. This CDR3 is built from 15 residues. CDR3 region: CASSANAGTSVEQFF. The CDR3 nucleotides read TGTGCCAGTAGTGCAAACGCCGGGACTAGCGTAGAGCAGTTCTTC.

V usage is TRBV6-1 and J usage is TRBJ1-5, with D perhaps matching TRBD1 (5 bases). The CDR3 contains 13 residues. Trimming shortened V by 4 bases and J by 7 bases, and 11 bases separated the two germline ends. Germline loops: CDR1 MNHNS, CDR2 SASEGT. This CDR3 is CASSGLTGQPQHF. The CDR3 DNA sequence: TGTGCCAGCAGTGGATTAACAGGACAGCCCCAGCATTTT.

The table lists this clone with a count of one. This chain connects TRBV7-2 to TRBJ1-2; D possibly corresponds to TRBD1 (5 bases). CDR3 size: 13 residues. Germline values: CDR1 SGHTA, CDR2 FQGNSA. V dropped 5 bases and J dropped 8 bases, with 15 bases sitting between them. In DNA form, the CDR3 reads TGTGCCAGCAGCGCGGGACGGGTTGAGGGCTACACCTTC. It codes for CASSAGRVEGYTF.

Notes on this clone: The junction does not match germline at one end; this may be a read error. CDR3 bases: TGTGCCAGTAGTGCCGGGACAGGTCAGACTCAGGCCTTC. Its translation: CASSAGTGQTQAF. J is TRBJ2-7 and V is TRBV19; 8 bases match TRBD1. This CDR3 is built from 13 residues. The germline V gene has CDR1 LNHDA and CDR2 SQIVND (reference sequence).

The V and J genes are TRBV29-1 and TRBJ2-7; no reliable D call. This CDR3 region has 13 residues. The germline V and J ends were trimmed by 3 bases and 2 bases, with 11 bases remaining between them. Germline CDR1 and CDR2: SQVTM and ANQGSEA. CDR3 amino acids: CSVDVGRTYEQYF. CDR3 DNA: TGCAGCGTTGATGTAGGCCGGACCTACGAGCAGTACTTC.

The V gene is TRBV21-1, the J gene TRBJ2-7; the table's D call, TRBD1, has no DNA check behind it. TRBV21-1 is tagged as a pseudogene. The length of the CDR3 is 15 residues. CDR3: CASSKEKGDSHEQYF. The CDR3, as DNA: TGTGCCAGCAGCAAAGAAAAGGGGGACAGCCACGAGCAGTACTTC.

The rearrangement links TRBV18 to TRBJ1-5, with D tentatively TRBD1 (5 bases). The germline V gene has CDR1 KGHSH and CDR2 LQKENI. V shed 8 bases and J shed 4 bases, with 15 bases lying between them. This CDR3 has 14 amino acids. The CDR3 sequence is CASAGRGGNQPQHF. Written as DNA, the CDR3 is TGTGCCAGCGCCGGGAGGGGAGGGAATCAGCCCCAGCATTTT.

The V call is TRBV28, the J call TRBJ2-7; 12 nucleotides align to TRBD1. Germline loops: CDR1 MDHEN, CDR2 SYDVKM. The CDR3 is made up of 19 amino acids. The junction had 21 bases not matched to a gene; V was cut back by 5 bases and J by 7 bases. The DNA of the CDR3 is TGTGCCAGCAGTGGCGGCCGGGGACAGGGGGCGAGGATGGACTGGGAGCAGTACTTC. Translation: CASSGGRGQGARMDWEQYF.

The chain combines TRBV27 with TRBJ1-2; TRBD1 matches 8 bases. The CDR3 is made up of 12 amino acids. Germline CDR1 MNHEY, CDR2 SMNVEV (reference sequence). V lost 6 bases to trimming and J lost 8 bases; unmatched junction nucleotides: 5. The chain's CDR3 is CASRTGAHGYTF. The CDR3 DNA reads TGTGCCAGCAGGACAGGGGCGCACGGCTACACCTTC.

The chain employs TRBV19 and TRBJ2-5; 9 bases fit TRBD1. Unmatched junction bases numbered 8, after V lost 5 bases and J lost 1 base. Germline values: CDR1 LNHDA, CDR2 SQIVND (reference sequence). There are 16 residues in the CDR3. Written as DNA, the CDR3 is TGTGCCAGTAGTCAATCTCACAGGGGGCTCCAAGAGACCCAGTACTTC. This encodes CASSQSHRGLQETQYF.

This rearrangement joins TRBV7-9 to TRBJ1-2; D not certain. Deletions cut 5 bases from V and 4 bases from J, with 11 bases between. In germline, CDR1 is SEHNR, CDR2 FQNEAQ (reference sequence). The CDR3 runs 13 residues. The CDR3 spells CASSPDGVYGYTF. CDR3 DNA sequence: TGTGCCAGCAGCCCGGACGGTGTCTATGGCTACACCTTC.